The clone carrying this T cell receptor beta chain was counted ten times or more. No antigen is known for it. Germline CDR1 and CDR2: SEHNR and FQNEAQ (reference sequence). The J segment lost 6 bases and the V segment lost 5 bases, leaving 6 bases of the junction unmatched. This CDR3 is built from 13 residues. TCRdb re-analysed the 5' RACE reads in MiXCR, keeping a single row per CDR3 protein. Of about 150,000 distinct CDR3 sequences in the sample, 7% to 8% were seen once. The sample originates from a study of CD8 T cells in ankylosing spondylitis. Study findings and constraints: Reported data indicate significant enrichment of disease-linked clones within matched ankylosing spondylitis synovial fluid. Prior literature has documented some motif variants in synovial fluid and blood from reactive arthritis. A TCR beta motif of under ten highly homologous variants seemed to mark ankylosing spondylitis blood.

The sample was blood, either unsorted or a sorted T cell fraction (not recorded which). The receptor's source is a female donor with ankylosing spondylitis or in good health (not recorded which). The chain links TRBV7-9 to TRBJ1-1; TRBD1 aligns across 7 bases. In DNA, the CDR3 is TGTGCCAGCAGCCGAGACAGGGTGGCTGAAGCTTTCTTT. Its protein product is CASSRDRVAEAFF.